This T cell receptor beta chain was found in a study of CD8+ T cells in alopecia areata (dated by TCRdb to the late 2010s). Describing the broader study: Treated patients were enrolled in an open-label pilot trial of oral tofacitinib, 5 to 10 mg twice daily, for moderate-to-severe alopecia areata. TCRbeta CDR3 regions were amplified by immunoSEQ multiplex PCR using 35 Vbeta forward and 13 Jbeta reverse primers. RNA was obtained with the PAXgene miRNA kit for fixed scalp, the miRNeasy kit for PBMCs, and the RNeasy kit for mouse skin. Patients received tofacitinib for 6 to 18 months and were then followed off drug for 6 months to check for delayed response and recurrence. To study T cell clonal expansion in alopecia areata, the researchers applied high-throughput TCRbeta sequencing to both the C3H/HeJ mouse model and human patients. Biopsies were taken from tofacitinib-treated patients at baseline and again at 4 and 24 weeks into treatment, and several of those patients also had a later scalp biopsy. Scalp tissue and sorted CD4+ and CD8+ peripheral blood T cells from patchy and totalis/universalis alopecia areata patients and from healthy controls were covered by human TCRbeta sequencing. In treated patients, disease severity was measured using the SALT score, which gives the percentage of scalp surface area affected. Scalp clonality was compared among normal scalp (n=4), patchy alopecia areata scalp (n=8), and alopecia totalis/universalis scalp (n=8). The study at large found these results: During tofacitinib treatment, many expanded lesional clones stuck around in both scalp and blood, and this persistence may partly explain why relapse happens after treatment is stopped. The treated cohort was small, with a single nonresponder, so links between baseline CD8+ expansion and response need larger studies. Higher clonality and more expanded CD8+ clones were observed in lesional scalp than in normal scalp, particularly in alopecia totalis/universalis, a finding suggestive of antigenic drive. With tofacitinib, both scalp clonality and the number of expanded CD8+ clones among the top 100 scalp clones went down significantly. Compared with mice, TCR sequences shared between patients were less clear, possibly partly because of HLA diversity across the patient population. Unlike mouse skin, where gammadelta T cells dominate, normal human skin contains resident alphabeta T cells that get sequenced too, which complicates analysis of the scalp TCR repertoire.

In this sample, this clone turned up a few times. Its specific antigen is unknown. No much larger clonotype is one base removed from it; base qualities were not supplied. The time point label corresponds to: more than three weeks on oral tofacitinib. This specimen's treatment or condition label, per the study, means: oral pan-JAK inhibitor, 5-10 mg twice daily. From alopecia areata patients, peripheral blood was collected along with lesional scalp punch biopsies. PBMCs were separated by density centrifugation and stained for CD3, CD4 and CD8, after which CD4+ and CD8+ T cells were sorted on a FACSAria. The CDR3 runs 11 residues from the cysteine to the phenylalanine. Only CDR3 DNA is held: 33 bases, read in frame from base 1. CDR1 and CDR2 are read off the germline V gene as SQVTM and ANQGSEA. Relative to germline, V is missing 7 bases and J is missing 4 bases, with 2 bases of the junction outside any gene match.

The library was obtained by the immunoSEQ multiplex PCR assay. For TCR sequencing, RNA was extracted from every sample and reverse transcribed into cDNA to serve as template. First-strand cDNA was synthesized using SuperScript III with a 2:1 mix of oligo-dT and random hexamers. A synthetic immune receptor repertoire was used to assess amplification bias, and residual bias was removed computationally. Per the authors' processing: Raw reads were preprocessed to remove errors, and CDR3 was defined according to IMGT conventions as the region from the conserved cysteine to phenylalanine. Clonality was computed by normalizing Shannon entropy by log2 of the number of productive unique TCRs and subtracting the result from 1. Whether scalp clones were CD4 or CD8 was inferred by matching scalp TCRbeta sequences against CD4 and CD8 repertoires sorted from blood. This immuneACCESS table, as held by TCRdb, lists in-frame sequences with V and J called but not all clones. Of the missing ones, under half trace to an unresolved V gene in checked studies; the others have no known cause. D and trimming come from the DNA, and the V and J calls and clone size come from that table. The sample table contains 110,000 to 150,000 clones; only one count was recorded for 80% to 90% of them. The ten largest clonotypes hold approximately 25% of the sample.

The specimen was CD8+ T cells sorted from blood, collected at week 4, from a patient treated with tofacitinib. Recombination connected TRBV29-1 to TRBJ2-5; 8 of the junction bases match TRBD1. The TCR was taken from a human donor with alopecia areata. The CDR3 region has the sequence CSGGTGETQYF. The DNA sequence is TGCAGCGGGGGGACAGGAGAGACCCAGTACTTC.